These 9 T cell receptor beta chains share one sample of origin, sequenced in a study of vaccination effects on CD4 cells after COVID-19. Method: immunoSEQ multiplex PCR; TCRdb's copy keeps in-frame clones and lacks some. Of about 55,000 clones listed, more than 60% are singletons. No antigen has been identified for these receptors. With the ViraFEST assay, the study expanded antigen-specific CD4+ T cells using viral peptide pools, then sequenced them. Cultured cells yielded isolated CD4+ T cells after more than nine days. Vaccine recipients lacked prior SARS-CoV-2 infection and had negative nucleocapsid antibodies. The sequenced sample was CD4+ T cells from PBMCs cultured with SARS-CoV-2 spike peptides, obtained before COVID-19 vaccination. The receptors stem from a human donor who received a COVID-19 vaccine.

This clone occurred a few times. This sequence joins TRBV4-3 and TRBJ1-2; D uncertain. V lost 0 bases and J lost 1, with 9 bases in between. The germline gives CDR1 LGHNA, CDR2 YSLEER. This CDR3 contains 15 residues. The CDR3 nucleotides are TGCGCCAGCAGCCAAGAAGCCCGTGTTAACTATGGCTACACCTTC. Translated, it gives CASSQEARVNYGYTF.

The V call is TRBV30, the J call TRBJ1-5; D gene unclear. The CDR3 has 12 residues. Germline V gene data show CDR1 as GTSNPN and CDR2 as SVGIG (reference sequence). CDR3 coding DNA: TGTGCTTTTACGGACTCCAATCAGCCCCAGCATTTT. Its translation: CAFTDSNQPQHF.

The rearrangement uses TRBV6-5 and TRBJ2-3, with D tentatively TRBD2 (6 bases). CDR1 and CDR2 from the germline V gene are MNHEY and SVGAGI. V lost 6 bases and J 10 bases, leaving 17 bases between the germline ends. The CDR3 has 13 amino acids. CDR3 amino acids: CASSQGRRRAQYF. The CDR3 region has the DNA TGTGCCAGCAGCCAGGGACGGCGGAGGGCGCAGTATTTT.

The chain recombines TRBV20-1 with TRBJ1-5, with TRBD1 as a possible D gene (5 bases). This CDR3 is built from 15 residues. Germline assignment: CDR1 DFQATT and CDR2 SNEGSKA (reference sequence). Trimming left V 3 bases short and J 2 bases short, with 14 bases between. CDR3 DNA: TGCAGTGCTAGTTGGGCGGGGGAAGGCAATCAGCCCCAGCATTTT. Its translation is CSASWAGEGNQPQHF.

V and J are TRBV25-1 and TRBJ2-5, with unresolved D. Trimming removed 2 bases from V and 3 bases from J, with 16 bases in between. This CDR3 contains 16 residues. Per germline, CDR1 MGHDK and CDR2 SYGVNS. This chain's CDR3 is CASSEPKDGIEETQYF. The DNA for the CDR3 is TGTGCCAGCAGTGAACCCAAGGACGGTATAGAAGAGACCCAGTACTTC.

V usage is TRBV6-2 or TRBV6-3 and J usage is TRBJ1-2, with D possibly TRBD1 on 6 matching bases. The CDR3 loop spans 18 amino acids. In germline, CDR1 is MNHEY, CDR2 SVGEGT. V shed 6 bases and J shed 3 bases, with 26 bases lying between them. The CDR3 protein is CASSPGSGGNRVDYGYTF. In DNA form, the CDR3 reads TGTGCCAGCAGCCCCGGCTCCGGCGGGAACAGGGTCGACTATGGCTACACCTTC.

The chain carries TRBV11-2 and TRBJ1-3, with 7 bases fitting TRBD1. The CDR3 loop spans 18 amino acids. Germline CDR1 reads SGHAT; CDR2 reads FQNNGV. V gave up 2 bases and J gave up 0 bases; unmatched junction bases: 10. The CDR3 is CASSLKQGDAFSGNTIYF. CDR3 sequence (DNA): TGTGCCAGCAGCTTAAAGCAGGGGGATGCCTTCTCTGGAAACACCATATATTTT.

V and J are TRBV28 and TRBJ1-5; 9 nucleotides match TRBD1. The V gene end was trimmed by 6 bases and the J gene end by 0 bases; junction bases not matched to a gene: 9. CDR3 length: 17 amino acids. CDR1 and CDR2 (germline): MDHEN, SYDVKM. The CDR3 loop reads CASRDRGLRDSNQPQHF. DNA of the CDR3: TGTGCCAGCAGGGACAGGGGCCTAAGGGATAGCAATCAGCCCCAGCATTTT.

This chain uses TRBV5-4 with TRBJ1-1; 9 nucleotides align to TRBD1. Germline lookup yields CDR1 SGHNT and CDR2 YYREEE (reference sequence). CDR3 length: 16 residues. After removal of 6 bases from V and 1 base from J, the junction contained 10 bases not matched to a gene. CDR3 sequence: CASTRPGQGRNTEAFF. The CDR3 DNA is TGTGCCAGCACCAGACCGGGACAGGGAAGGAACACTGAAGCTTTCTTT.